Listed here are 18 T cell receptor beta chains from one sample, sequenced in a study of T-cell reconstitution after alpha-beta-depleted transplantation in children. Library preparation (for TCRbeta) was performed with unique molecular identifiers. In TCRdb, the PCR reads were re-called with MiXCR into one record per CDR3 protein. The sample holds about 110,000 distinct CDR3 sequences; around 6.4% are singletons and the top ten take approximately 25%. The sample consisted of PBMCs, mostly from graft donor cells, taken 360 days after TCRalphabeta/CD19-depleted stem cell transplant. These receptors all come from a male patient between 2 and 10 years old who had a stem cell transplant for acute lymphoblastic leukemia, so the T cells may come from the graft donor.

This clonotype was picked up many times. CDR3 sequence: CSAPRTGPQETQYF. The DNA of the CDR3 is TGCAGTGCTCCTCGGACAGGACCGCAAGAGACCCAGTACTTC. This chain connects TRBV20-1 to TRBJ2-5, with TRBD1 identical over 7 bases. The CDR3 length is 14 residues. Unmatched junction bases numbered 8, after V lost 5 bases and J lost 2 bases. Germline CDR1 reads DFQATT; CDR2 reads SNEGSKA (reference sequence).

This clonotype was counted ten times or more. V is TRBV28 and J is TRBJ2-5; perhaps TRBD2 as D (7 bases). The CDR3 spans 13 residues. Trimming stripped 6 bases from V and 4 bases from J, with 12 bases between. Germline values: CDR1 MDHEN, CDR2 SYDVKM. CDR3 protein: CASSTGRGETQYF. The DNA for the CDR3 is TGTGCCAGCAGCACAGGGAGGGGAGAGACCCAGTACTTC.

The CDR3 nucleotides read TGTGCCAGTAGTATTCCCCCTCGCTACACCTTC. It specifies CASSIPPRYTF. The J gene is TRBJ1-2, the V gene TRBV19, with D unclear. The CDR3 runs 11 residues. CDR1 is LNHDA and CDR2 is SQIVND in the germline V gene (reference sequence). V dropped 3 bases and J dropped 9 bases, with 8 bases sitting between them.

In its sample, this clonotype was seen a few times. This chain links TRBV19 with TRBJ2-1; 9 positions match TRBD1. CDR1 LNHDA and CDR2 SQIVND come from the germline V gene (reference sequence). V was pared by 7 bases and J by 2 bases, with 3 bases of the junction left unmatched. The CDR3 spans 14 residues. The CDR3 loop reads CASNTGGPYNEQFF. In DNA, the CDR3 is TGTGCCAGTAACACAGGGGGCCCCTACAATGAGCAGTTCTTC.

V usage is TRBV6-2 or TRBV6-3 and J usage is TRBJ1-5, with D unclear. V lost 7 bases and J 9 bases, leaving 13 bases between the germline ends. Germline V gives CDR1 MNHEY, CDR2 SVGEGT. CDR3 length equals 12 residues. The CDR3 nucleotides are TGTGCCAGCACCTACGGAGGTTGGCCCCAGCATTTT. Protein: CASTYGGWPQHF.

This clonotype was counted ten times or more. The chain uses TRBV6-2 or TRBV6-3 and TRBJ1-1; D is possibly TRBD1 (6 bases). This CDR3 region has 14 residues. Deletions cut 2 bases from V and 7 bases from J, with 14 bases between. Per germline, CDR1 MNHEY and CDR2 SVGEGT. The CDR3 nucleotides read TGTGCCAGCAGTTACAACAGGGCAAGGTATGAAGCTTTCTTT. It specifies CASSYNRARYEAFF.

The table lists this clonotype with many counts. This rearrangement joins TRBV5-5 to TRBJ2-1; 12 bases are shared with TRBD2. V shed 2 bases, J shed 6 bases, and the junction held 9 bases outside the gene matches. Germline-derived CDR1 and CDR2 are SGHKS and YYEKEE (reference sequence). The CDR3 consists of 17 residues. The CDR3 DNA reads TGTGCCAGCAGCTTAAGCCCCCGACTAGCGGGGGTCAATGAGCAGTTCTTC. As protein: CASSLSPRLAGVNEQFF.

This clonotype has at least ten counts. This chain links TRBV28 with TRBJ2-7; D remains ambiguous. Germline V gene sequence: CDR1 MDHEN, CDR2 SYDVKM. CDR3 size: 12 residues. The V end lost 5 bases, the J end lost 2 bases, and 7 bases lay between the germline ends. This CDR3 reads CASSPTTYEQYF. The DNA of the CDR3 is TGTGCCAGCAGTCCGACCACCTACGAGCAGTACTTC.

The V and J genes are TRBV7-2 and TRBJ2-3, with TRBD1 matching 11 bases. V shed 3 bases and J 4 bases; nucleotides not matched to a gene: 3. Germline V gene sequence: CDR1 SGHTA, CDR2 FQGNSA. The CDR3 loop spans 15 amino acids. The CDR3 region is CASSLRDRGSDTQYF. CDR3 coding DNA: TGTGCCAGCAGCTTGAGGGACAGGGGGTCAGATACGCAGTATTTT.

This clonotype was found many times. V gene TRBV20-1 combines with J gene TRBJ2-7; TRBD2 might be the D (5 bases). Trimming took 6 bases from V and 3 from J, leaving 12 bases between them. Germline CDR1 DFQATT, CDR2 SNEGSKA (reference sequence). This CDR3 region has 12 residues. CDR3 nucleotide sequence: TGCAGTGCCAGGAATGACTACTACGAGCAGTACTTC. Amino acids: CSARNDYYEQYF.

This clonotype was observed at least ten times. V is TRBV28 and J is TRBJ2-7, with 8 bases fitting TRBD1. J was trimmed by 2 bases and V by 5 bases; bases with no gene match: 2. This CDR3 is 13 amino acids long. From germline, CDR1 is MDHEN and CDR2 SYDVKM. The CDR3 sequence is CASSQGATYEQYF. The CDR3 DNA sequence: TGTGCCAGCAGTCAGGGGGCCACCTACGAGCAGTACTTC.

The sample holds one count of this clonotype. The CDR3 does not close with the conserved phenylalanine or tryptophan, likely indicating a read error. The chain has TRBV7-2 and TRBJ2-3, with 7 positions matching TRBD2. Germline CDR1 SGHTA, CDR2 FQGNSA. V gave up 5 bases and J gave up 0 bases; unmatched junction bases: 8. This CDR3 contains 16 residues. The CDR3 DNA follows: TGTGCCAGCAGCCACCGGGACTATCTTAGCACAGATACGCAGTATCTT. Protein: CASSHRDYLSTDTQYL.

The sample holds many counts of this clonotype. The J gene is TRBJ2-7, the V gene TRBV28; 8 bases agree with TRBD2. Germline values: CDR1 MDHEN, CDR2 SYDVKM. V was clipped by 4 bases and J by 0 bases; unmatched bases: 5. This CDR3 is built from 15 residues. The DNA of the CDR3 is TGTGCCAGCAGTTACAGCGGGGGCAGCTCCTACGAGCAGTACTTC. As protein: CASSYSGGSSYEQYF.

The chain has TRBV7-9 and TRBJ2-4, with D tentatively TRBD2 (5 bases). This CDR3 spans 15 amino acids. Germline values: CDR1 SEHNR, CDR2 FQNEAQ (reference sequence). V gave up 6 bases and J gave up 0 bases, with 12 bases separating them. CDR3 nucleotide sequence: TGTGCCAGCAGTCAGGACTTCCTAGCCAAAAACATTCAGTACTTC. Protein: CASSQDFLAKNIQYF.

The chain recombines TRBV3-1 with TRBJ2-5; D is uncertain. The CDR3 runs to 14 residues. Germline values: CDR1 LGHDT, CDR2 YNNKEL (reference sequence). V was shortened by 4 bases and J by 4 bases, with 13 bases between the two germline ends. The CDR3 DNA is TGTGCCAGCAGCCCGGCGCGAGCCGGAGAGACCCAGTACTTC. Translating it yields CASSPARAGETQYF.

This clonotype was seen at least ten times. V is TRBV11-2 and J is TRBJ2-3; D not certain. The CDR3 is 18 residues long. The germline CDR1 and CDR2 sequences are SGHAT and FQNNGV. Trimming shortened V by 1 base and J by 8 bases, and 25 bases separated the two germline ends. The CDR3 DNA sequence: TGTGCCAGCAGCTTAGGATCCCTATGGTTGAGGCCCCCCGGTACGCAGTATTTT. It encodes CASSLGSLWLRPPGTQYF. The full variable domain, its missing parts supplied by reference TRBV11-2 and TRBJ2-3, is EAGVAQSPRYKIIEKRQSVAFWCNPISGHATLYWYQQILGQGPKLLIQFQNNGVVDDSQLPKDRFSAERLKGVDSTLKIQPAKLEDSAVYLCASSLGSLWLRPPGTQYFGPGTRLTVL.

The table lists this clonotype with many counts. V is TRBV29-1 and J is TRBJ2-7; 12 bases map to TRBD2. This CDR3 is built from 15 residues. Germline V CDR1 and CDR2: SQVTM, ANQGSEA. V shed 1 base, J shed 5 bases, and the junction held 6 bases outside the gene matches. CDR3 bases: TGCAGCGTTGAAGCAGCTAGCGGGGGGGCTGACGAGCAGTACTTC. Encoded protein: CSVEAASGGADEQYF.

This clonotype was detected many times. The chain carries TRBV24-1 and TRBJ1-2; 11 bases map to TRBD1. J lost 8 bases, V lost 9 bases, and 4 bases had no gene match. The germline gives CDR1 KGHDR, CDR2 SFDVKD. This CDR3 comprises 12 residues. CDR3 residues: CATLGQGEGYTF. In DNA form, the CDR3 reads TGTGCCACCTTGGGACAGGGGGAAGGCTACACCTTC.